This TCR beta chain derives from a study of pediatric ulcerative colitis. Overall study context: Ulcerative colitis patients had pancolitis or left-sided colitis, with confirming histology. Points from the study as a whole: In rectum, acute severe colitis had expanded clones and less diversity.

On this clone itself: Its antigen is not known.

Assay: immunoSEQ multiplex PCR; the TCRdb copy retains only in-frame clones and omits some. The table has approximately 60,000 clones, 80% to 90% seen once. The diagnostic colonoscopy in ulcerative colitis patients preceded any immunosuppressive treatment. Blood was drawn at the time of colonoscopy. Trimming removed 8 bases from V and 3 bases from J; junction bases left unmatched: 5. Per the germline V gene, CDR1 is WSHSY and CDR2 is SAAADI. CDR3 size: 13 residues. V and J are TRBV10-2 and TRBJ2-7; 9 bases align to TRBD1. Source material: blood. This TCR was recovered from a boy younger than 18 with severe ulcerative colitis. The CDR3: CASSTGGDYEQYF. The CDR3 bases are TGCGCCAGCTCGACAGGGGGAGACTACGAGCAGTACTTC.